There are a few counts of the clone carrying this TCR beta chain. The antigen remains undetermined. Libraries were made from TCR beta cDNA, and they carried unique molecular identifiers. Each CDR3 protein gets one entry after TCRdb re-called the PCR reads with MiXCR. The table includes a few hundred thousand distinct CDR3 sequences, approximately 37% detected once. These data come from a study of post-analysis software for immune sequencing data. Study-level results: Patients carried a handful of TRBV segments more frequently than controls did, and TRBV5-6, TRBV5-1 and TRBV20-1 were among them.

V was shortened by 2 bases and J by 6 bases, with 15 bases between the two germline ends. CDR3 size: 15 residues. The germline gives CDR1 LGHNA, CDR2 YSLEER. The V gene is TRBV4-3, the J gene TRBJ2-3; D is undetermined. Sequencing was performed on blood. The receptor's source is a girl aged 2-10 years with multiple sclerosis. CDR3 protein: CASSQISLPGDTQYF. CDR3 in DNA: TGCGCCAGCAGCCAAATTTCTCTCCCGGGCGATACGCAGTATTTT.